One sample yielded the 27 T cell receptor beta chains listed below, sequenced in a study of blood T cell repertoires in COVID-19. This table comes from immunoSEQ multiplex PCR, and its TCRdb copy is limited to in-frame clones, with some not included. The repertoire holds approximately 200,000 clones, with 70% to 90% as singletons. The sequencing input was peripheral blood. The source of these receptors is a man aged 25-40 years with COVID-19, enrolled during active disease.

This clone was recorded only once. This chain links TRBV5-5 with TRBJ2-1; 7 bases are shared with TRBD2. CDR1 is SGHKS, CDR2 YYEKEE, per germline (reference sequence). This CDR3 spans 16 amino acids. Trimming at V came to 6 bases and at J to 3 bases, leaving 12 bases not matched to a gene. CDR3 nucleotides: TGTGCCAGCATCTTACACAAGGCTAGCGGCTACAATGAGCAGTTCTTC. Translation: CASILHKASGYNEQFF.

The CDR3 loop is CASSQQQGSGYTF. The CDR3 coding sequence is TGTGCCAGCAGCCAACAACAGGGGAGCGGCTACACCTTC. The chain is built from TRBV14 and TRBJ1-2; TRBD1 aligns across 7 bases. The CDR3 is 13 residues long. Germline V lookup: CDR1 SGHDN, CDR2 FVKESK. The J segment lost 8 bases and the V segment lost 2 bases, leaving 5 bases of the junction unmatched.

Only one count was recorded for this clone. V and J are TRBV5-6 and TRBJ2-1, with 13 positions matching TRBD2. With 4 bases clipped from V and 13 bases from J, the junction kept 5 bases outside the gene matches. Germline CDR1 and CDR2: SGHDT and YYEEEE. The CDR3 is 13 amino acids. The CDR3 loop is CASSIGLAGEQFF. The CDR3 DNA follows: TGTGCCAGCAGCATTGGACTAGCGGGAGAACAGTTCTTC.

In DNA form, the CDR3 reads TGCAGTGCTAGTGACAGGCAGAACACTGAAGCTTTCTTT. Protein product: CSASDRQNTEAFF. The chain employs TRBV20-1 and TRBJ1-1, with D possibly matching TRBD1 (6 bases). The germline V gene encodes CDR1 DFQATT and CDR2 SNEGSKA (reference sequence). V lost 3 bases, J lost 1 base, and 9 bases lay in between. The CDR3 spans 13 residues.

The V and J genes are TRBV18 and TRBJ1-5, with D possibly TRBD1 on 5 matching bases. The CDR3 contains 14 residues. V was shortened by 8 bases and J by 0 bases, with 11 bases between the two germline ends. CDR1 is KGHSH and CDR2 is LQKENI in the germline V gene. In DNA, the CDR3 is TGTGCCAGCAGCAACACAGGTAGCAATCAGCCCCAGCATTTT. Translation: CASSNTGSNQPQHF.

This chain joins TRBV28 and TRBJ2-7; no definite D call. Germline assignment: CDR1 MDHEN and CDR2 SYDVKM. Trimming removed 2 bases at V and 3 bases at J, with 5 bases between. The CDR3 totals 12 residues. CDR3 region: CASSLSHYEQYF. Here the CDR3 DNA reads TGTGCCAGCAGTTTAAGCCACTACGAGCAGTACTTC.

This chain uses TRBV11-1 with TRBJ1-2, with a possible D match to TRBD1 (5 bases). Germline CDR1 is SGHAT and CDR2 is FQDESV (reference sequence). This CDR3 has 13 residues. The V and J ends lost 5 bases and 4 bases respectively, with 11 bases between them. The CDR3 loop reads CASSSSRGYGYTF. The CDR3 bases are TGTGCCAGCAGCAGTTCTAGGGGCTATGGCTACACCTTC. The full variable domain, in which reference TRBV11-1 and TRBJ1-2 provide the parts outside the CDR3, is EAEVAQSPRYKITEKSQAVAFWCDPISGHATLYWYRQILGQGPELLVQFQDESVVDDSQLPKDRFSAERLKGVDSTLKIQPAELGDSAMYLCASSSSRGYGYTFGSGTRLTVV.

This clone was seen a single time. The rearrangement uses TRBV7-9 and TRBJ2-1, with TRBD2 identical over 9 bases. Germline loops: CDR1 SEHNR, CDR2 FQNEAQ (reference sequence). This CDR3 has 15 residues. The V segment lost 2 bases and the J segment 8 bases; nucleotides outside the gene matches: 7. The CDR3: CASSLTAGGPDEQFF. CDR3 sequence (DNA): TGTGCCAGCAGCTTAACCGCGGGGGGGCCCGATGAGCAGTTCTTC.

This chain uses TRBV29-1 with TRBJ1-2; D ambiguous. CDR3 size: 13 residues. V lost 7 bases and J lost 0, with 12 bases in between. Per germline, CDR1 SQVTM and CDR2 ANQGSEA. DNA of the CDR3: TGCAGCGCTTCTACTCTAGCTAACTATGGCTACACCTTC. Protein: CSASTLANYGYTF.

This chain connects TRBV27 to TRBJ1-1; TRBD1 is a possible D gene (6 bases). V lost 1 base and J lost 7, with 10 bases in between. The CDR3 length is 13 residues. From germline, CDR1 is MNHEY and CDR2 SMNVEV (reference sequence). Written as DNA, the CDR3 is TGTGCCAGCAGTTTATGGCCAGGGGTTGAAGCTTTCTTT. This codes for CASSLWPGVEAFF.

V and J are TRBV7-2 and TRBJ1-1, with 10 bases aligning to TRBD1. The germline V gene has CDR1 SGHTA and CDR2 FQGNSA. The CDR3 extends over 15 amino acids. V trimming: 5 bases; J trimming: 2 bases; junction bases outside the gene matches: 5. The CDR3 sequence is CASSLRTGGNTEAFF. CDR3 nucleotides: TGTGCCAGCAGCCTCCGGACAGGGGGAAACACTGAAGCTTTCTTT.

This sequence joins TRBV4-1 and TRBJ1-2; tentative D call: TRBD1 (6 bases). The V gene lost 4 bases and the J gene lost 1 base, with 13 bases spanning the gap. CDR1 is MGHRA, CDR2 YSYEKL, per germline. The CDR3 loop spans 15 amino acids. The CDR3 loop is CASSPGQLNNYGYTF. CDR3 bases: TGCGCCAGCAGCCCCGGACAGCTGAATAACTATGGCTACACCTTC.

This clone was detected a few times. At one of its ends the junction is not consistent with the germline gene, which may arise from a read error. The chain is built from TRBV18 and TRBJ2-3; perhaps TRBD2 as D (5 bases). CDR1 is KGHSH and CDR2 is LQKENI in the germline V gene. The CDR3 consists of 15 residues. DNA for the CDR3: TGTGCCAGCACACCACCGCACACCGGGGCAGATACGCAGTATTTT. This codes for CASTPPHTGADTQYF.

This clone was observed a single time. The CDR3 coding sequence is TGTGCCAGCATCACAGCATATTCGAACACCGGGGAGCTGTTTTTT. Protein: CASITAYSNTGELFF. V is TRBV28 and J is TRBJ2-2; D gene uncertain. Per the germline V gene, CDR1 is MDHEN and CDR2 is SYDVKM. This CDR3 has 15 residues. Trimming pared 7 bases from V and 0 bases from J, leaving 12 bases between.

This sequence joins TRBV7-3 and TRBJ1-2; 7 bases match TRBD1. Germline-derived CDR1 and CDR2 are SGHTA and FQGTGA. The CDR3 is made up of 15 amino acids. Trimming at V came to 1 base and at J to 3 bases, leaving 5 bases not matched to a gene. CDR3 DNA sequence: TGTGCCAGCAGCTTAAGACTCCAGGGGGACTATGGCTACACCTTC. It specifies CASSLRLQGDYGYTF. Based on the CDR3 plus reference TRBV7-3 and TRBJ1-2, the full variable domain is GAGVSQTPSNKVTEKGKYVELRCDPISGHTALYWYRQSLGQGPEFLIYFQGTGAADDSGLPNDRFFAVRPEGSVSTLKIQRTERGDSAVYLCASSLRLQGDYGYTFGSGTRLTVV.

This chain connects TRBV5-5 to TRBJ1-1; tentative D call: TRBD1 (5 bases). Germline loops: CDR1 SGHKS, CDR2 YYEKEE (reference sequence). The CDR3 extends over 16 amino acids. V was pared by 2 bases and J by 0 bases, with 14 bases between. The CDR3 DNA reads TGTGCCAGCAGCTTATCGACAGCCTACATGAACACTGAAGCTTTCTTT. Translation: CASSLSTAYMNTEAFF.

This chain uses TRBV6-4 with TRBJ1-2, with no clear D. CDR1 and CDR2 from the germline V gene are MRHNA and SNTAGT. V lost 0 bases, J lost 7 bases, and 12 bases lay in between. The CDR3 is made up of 14 amino acids. CDR3 DNA: TGTGCCAGCAGTGACTCCGCGGCGGTCAGTGGCTACACCTTC. Translated, it gives CASSDSAAVSGYTF.

This chain connects TRBV5-5 to TRBJ1-1; D uncertain. CDR1 is SGHKS, CDR2 YYEKEE, per germline (reference sequence). There are 13 residues in the CDR3. The germline V and J ends were trimmed by 6 bases and 4 bases, with 13 bases remaining between them. The chain's CDR3 is CASILLEGTEAFF. CDR3 DNA: TGTGCCAGCATCCTTCTGGAGGGCACTGAAGCTTTCTTT.

The V and J genes are TRBV7-9 and TRBJ1-3, with D unresolved. V shed 3 bases and J shed 0 bases, with 9 bases lying between them. This CDR3 is 15 amino acids long. The germline CDR1 and CDR2 sequences are SEHNR and FQNEAQ (reference sequence). CDR3 sequence reads: CASSFIQSSGNTIYF. The CDR3 DNA reads as TGTGCCAGCAGCTTCATACAGAGCTCTGGAAACACCATATATTTT. The full variable domain, completed using reference TRBV7-9 and TRBJ1-3, is DTGVSQNPRHKITKRGQNVTFRCDPISEHNRLYWYRQTLGQGPEFLTYFQNEAQLEKSRLLSDRFSAERPKGSFSTLEIQRTEQGDSAMYLCASSFIQSSGNTIYFGEGSWLTVV.

This clone is a singleton in its sample. The chain employs TRBV19 and TRBJ2-7; 9 bases line up with TRBD1. The CDR3 spans 13 residues. Germline V CDR1 and CDR2: LNHDA, SQIVND (reference sequence). V lost 9 bases, J lost 6 bases, and 9 bases stayed unmatched. CDR3 residues: CASNGQGRGEQYF. The CDR3 DNA is TGTGCCAGCAACGGACAGGGGCGGGGCGAGCAGTACTTC.

The V gene is TRBV9, the J gene TRBJ1-1; TRBD1 matches 7 bases. The germline V gene encodes CDR1 SGDLS and CDR2 YYNGEE. Germline trimming cut 4 bases from V and 3 bases from J; bases unmatched to any gene: 9. CDR3 length: 15 residues. CDR3 loop: CASSQETGPYTEAFF. DNA of the CDR3: TGTGCCAGCAGCCAAGAGACAGGGCCTTACACTGAAGCTTTCTTT.

The CDR3 region has the DNA TGTGCCAGCAGCCCTACAGGGAGGGACGAGCAGTACTTC. It is translated as CASSPTGRDEQYF. The chain recombines TRBV5-4 with TRBJ2-7; TRBD2 might be the D (7 bases). The CDR3 spans 13 residues. The germline gives CDR1 SGHNT, CDR2 YYREEE (reference sequence). V lost 4 bases, J lost 5 bases, and 13 bases lay in between. The full variable domain, rest sourced from reference TRBV5-4 and TRBJ2-7, is ETGVTQSPTHLIKTRGQQVTLRCSSQSGHNTVSWYQQALGQGPQFIFQYYREEENGRGNFPPRFSGLQFPNYSSELNVNALELDDSALYLCASSPTGRDEQYFGPGTRLTVT.

The chain uses TRBV9 and TRBJ1-2; no firm D call. Germline CDR1 and CDR2: SGDLS and YYNGEE. V was shortened by 0 bases and J by 4 bases, with 13 bases between the two germline ends. The CDR3 consists of 15 residues. The CDR3 here is CASSVEWGGFYGYTF. The CDR3 region has the DNA TGTGCCAGCAGCGTAGAGTGGGGAGGGTTCTATGGCTACACCTTC.

V gene TRBV7-9 combines with J gene TRBJ1-6; D might be TRBD1 (6 bases). V was shortened by 3 bases and J by 10 bases, with 13 bases between the two germline ends. The germline CDR1 and CDR2 sequences are SEHNR and FQNEAQ (reference sequence). This CDR3 is 14 amino acids long. The CDR3: CASSFAQGGSPLHF. The CDR3 coding sequence is TGTGCCAGCAGCTTCGCACAGGGTGGCTCACCCCTCCACTTT.

This chain links TRBV5-1 with TRBJ2-7; 8 positions match TRBD2. Per the germline V gene, CDR1 is SGHRS and CDR2 is YFSETQ. The V gene end was trimmed by 4 bases and the J gene end by 4 bases; junction bases not matched to a gene: 7. This CDR3 spans 14 amino acids. CDR3 region: CASSPGLGPYEQYF. CDR3 DNA: TGCGCCAGCAGCCCGGGACTAGGCCCTTACGAGCAGTACTTC.

This chain joins TRBV5-1 and TRBJ1-2; D is unclear. Per the germline V gene, CDR1 is SGHRS and CDR2 is YFSETQ. V shed 7 bases and J shed 6 bases, with 19 bases lying between them. The CDR3 is made up of 14 amino acids. CDR3 protein: CASRTRPRGDGYTF. The CDR3, as DNA: TGCGCCAGCCGAACCAGGCCTCGCGGGGATGGCTACACCTTC.

This chain uses TRBV5-4 with TRBJ1-3; D is unresolved. Germline V lookup: CDR1 SGHNT, CDR2 YYREEE (reference sequence). There are 16 residues in the CDR3. The V end was cut by 0 bases, the J end by 0 bases, with 10 bases between. As DNA, the CDR3 is TGTGCCAGCAGCTTGGGATCGAGGGACTCTGGAAACACCATATATTTT. Its translation is CASSLGSRDSGNTIYF. Drawing the rest from reference TRBV5-4 and TRBJ1-3, the complete variable domain is ETGVTQSPTHLIKTRGQQVTLRCSSQSGHNTVSWYQQALGQGPQFIFQYYREEENGRGNFPPRFSGLQFPNYSSELNVNALELDDSALYLCASSLGSRDSGNTIYFGEGSWLTVV.